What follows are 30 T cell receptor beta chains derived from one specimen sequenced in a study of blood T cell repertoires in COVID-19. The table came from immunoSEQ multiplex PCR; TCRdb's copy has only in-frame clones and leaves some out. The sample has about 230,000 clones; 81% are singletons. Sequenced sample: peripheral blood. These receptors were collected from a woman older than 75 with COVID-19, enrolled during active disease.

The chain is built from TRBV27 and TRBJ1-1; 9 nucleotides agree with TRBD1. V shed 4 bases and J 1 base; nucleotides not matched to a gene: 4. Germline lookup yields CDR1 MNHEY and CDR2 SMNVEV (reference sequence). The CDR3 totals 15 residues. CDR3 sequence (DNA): TGTGCCAGCAGTTACAAGACAGGGGGGAACACTGAAGCTTTCTTT. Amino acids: CASSYKTGGNTEAFF.

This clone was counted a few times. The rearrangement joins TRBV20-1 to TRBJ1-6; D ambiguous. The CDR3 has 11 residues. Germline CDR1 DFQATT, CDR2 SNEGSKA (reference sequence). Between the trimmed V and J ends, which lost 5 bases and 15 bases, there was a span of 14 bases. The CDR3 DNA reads TGCAGTGCTGACCGGGGTTTGTACCTCCACTTT. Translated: CSADRGLYLHF.

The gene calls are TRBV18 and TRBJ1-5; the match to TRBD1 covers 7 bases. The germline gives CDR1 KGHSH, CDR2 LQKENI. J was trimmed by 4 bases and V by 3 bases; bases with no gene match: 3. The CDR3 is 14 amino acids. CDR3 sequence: CASSPSTGNQPQHF. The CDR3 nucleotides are TGTGCCAGCTCACCTTCGACAGGGAATCAGCCCCAGCATTTT.

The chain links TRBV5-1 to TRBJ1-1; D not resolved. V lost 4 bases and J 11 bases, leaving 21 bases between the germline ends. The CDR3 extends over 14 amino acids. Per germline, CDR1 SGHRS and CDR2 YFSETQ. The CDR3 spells CASSPLSGETAAFF. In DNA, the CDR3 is TGCGCCAGCAGCCCGTTGAGCGGCGAAACGGCGGCTTTCTTT.

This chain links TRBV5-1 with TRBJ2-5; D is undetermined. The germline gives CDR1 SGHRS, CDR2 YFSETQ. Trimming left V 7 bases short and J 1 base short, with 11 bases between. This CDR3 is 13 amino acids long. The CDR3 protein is CASGPRGQETQYF. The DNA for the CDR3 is TGCGCCAGCGGGCCTCGTGGCCAAGAGACCCAGTACTTC. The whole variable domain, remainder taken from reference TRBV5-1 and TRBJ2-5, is KAGVTQTPRYLIKTRGQQVTLSCSPISGHRSVSWYQQTPGQGLQFLFEYFSETQRNKGNFPGRFSGRQFSNSRSEMNVSTLELGDSALYLCASGPRGQETQYFGPGTRLLVL.

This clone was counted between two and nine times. The CDR3 loop is CASSLTWTTNQPQHF. CDR3 nucleotide sequence: TGTGCCAGCTCACTGACTTGGACTACCAATCAGCCCCAGCATTTT. The rearrangement links TRBV18 to TRBJ1-5; no reliable D call. The V end lost 4 bases, the J end lost 3 bases, and 13 bases lay between the germline ends. The CDR3 consists of 15 residues. Germline CDR1 is KGHSH and CDR2 is LQKENI.

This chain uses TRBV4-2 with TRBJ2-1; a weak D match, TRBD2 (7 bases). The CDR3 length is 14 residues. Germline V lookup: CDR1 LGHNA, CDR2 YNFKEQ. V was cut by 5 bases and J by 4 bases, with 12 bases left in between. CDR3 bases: TGTGCCAGCAGCTTTGAGGGGGGGTACAATGAGCAGTTCTTC. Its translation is CASSFEGGYNEQFF.

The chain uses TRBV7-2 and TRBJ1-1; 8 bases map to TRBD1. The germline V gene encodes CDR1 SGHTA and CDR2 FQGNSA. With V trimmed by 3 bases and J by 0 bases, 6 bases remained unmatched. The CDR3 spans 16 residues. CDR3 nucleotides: TGTGCCAGCAGCTTGCGGGACAGGATAATGAACACTGAAGCTTTCTTT. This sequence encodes CASSLRDRIMNTEAFF.

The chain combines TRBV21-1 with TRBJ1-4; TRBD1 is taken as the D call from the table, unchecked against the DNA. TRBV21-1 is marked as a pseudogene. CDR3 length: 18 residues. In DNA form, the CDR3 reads TGTGCCAGCAGGGAAACAGGGTTGCGTTCAGCAACTAATGAAAAACTGTTTTTT. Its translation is CASRETGLRSATNEKLFF.

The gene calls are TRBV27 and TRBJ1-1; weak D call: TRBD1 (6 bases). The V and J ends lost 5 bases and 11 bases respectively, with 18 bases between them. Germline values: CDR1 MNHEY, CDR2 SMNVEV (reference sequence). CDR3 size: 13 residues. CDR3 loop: CASSPTGRSGAFF. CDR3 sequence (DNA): TGTGCCAGCAGTCCGACAGGTAGATCTGGGGCTTTCTTT.

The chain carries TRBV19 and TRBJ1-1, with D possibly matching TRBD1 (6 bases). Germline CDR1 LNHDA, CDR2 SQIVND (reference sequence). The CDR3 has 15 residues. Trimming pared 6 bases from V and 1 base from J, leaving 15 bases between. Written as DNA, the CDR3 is TGTGCCAGTAGAATCCACACAGGGCCGAACACTGAAGCTTTCTTT. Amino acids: CASRIHTGPNTEAFF.

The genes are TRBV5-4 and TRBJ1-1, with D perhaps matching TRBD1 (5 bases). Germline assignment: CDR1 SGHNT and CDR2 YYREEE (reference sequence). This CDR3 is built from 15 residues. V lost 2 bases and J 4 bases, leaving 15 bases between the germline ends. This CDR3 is CASSFPSPGGTEAFF. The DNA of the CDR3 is TGTGCCAGCAGCTTCCCCTCTCCGGGGGGCACTGAAGCTTTCTTT. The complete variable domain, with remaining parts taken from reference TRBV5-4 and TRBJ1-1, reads ETGVTQSPTHLIKTRGQQVTLRCSSQSGHNTVSWYQQALGQGPQFIFQYYREEENGRGNFPPRFSGLQFPNYSSELNVNALELDDSALYLCASSFPSPGGTEAFFGQGTRLTVV.

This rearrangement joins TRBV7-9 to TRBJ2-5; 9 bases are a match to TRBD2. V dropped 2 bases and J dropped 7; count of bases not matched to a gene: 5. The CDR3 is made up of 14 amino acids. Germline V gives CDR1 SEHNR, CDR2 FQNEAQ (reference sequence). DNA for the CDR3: TGTGCCAGCAGCTTACTAGCGGGGTTCGCGACCCAGTACTTC. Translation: CASSLLAGFATQYF.

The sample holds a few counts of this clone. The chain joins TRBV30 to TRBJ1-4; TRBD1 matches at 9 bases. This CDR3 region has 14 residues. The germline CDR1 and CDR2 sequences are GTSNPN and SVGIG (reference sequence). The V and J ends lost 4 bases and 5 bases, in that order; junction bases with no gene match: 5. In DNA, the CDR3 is TGTGCCTGGACGAAGACAGGGGGAAATGAAAAACTGTTTTTT. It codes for CAWTKTGGNEKLFF.

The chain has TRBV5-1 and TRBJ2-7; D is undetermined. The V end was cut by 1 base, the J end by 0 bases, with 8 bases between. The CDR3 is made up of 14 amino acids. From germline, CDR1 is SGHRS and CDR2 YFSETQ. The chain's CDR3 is CASSLRLNSYEQYF. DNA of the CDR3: TGCGCCAGCAGCTTGCGTCTTAACTCCTACGAGCAGTACTTC.

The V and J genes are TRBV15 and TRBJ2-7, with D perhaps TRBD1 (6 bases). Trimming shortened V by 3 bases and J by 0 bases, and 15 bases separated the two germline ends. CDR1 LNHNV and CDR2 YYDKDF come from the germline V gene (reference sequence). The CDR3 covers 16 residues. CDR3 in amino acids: CATSSIDRSDSYEQYF. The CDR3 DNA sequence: TGTGCCACCAGCAGCATTGACAGGTCTGACTCCTACGAGCAGTACTTC.

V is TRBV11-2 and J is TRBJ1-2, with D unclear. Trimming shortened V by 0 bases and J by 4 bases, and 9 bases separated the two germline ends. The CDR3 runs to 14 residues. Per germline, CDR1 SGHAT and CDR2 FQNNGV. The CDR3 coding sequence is TGTGCCAGCAGCTTAGATCACAGATCCTATGGCTACACCTTC. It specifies CASSLDHRSYGYTF.

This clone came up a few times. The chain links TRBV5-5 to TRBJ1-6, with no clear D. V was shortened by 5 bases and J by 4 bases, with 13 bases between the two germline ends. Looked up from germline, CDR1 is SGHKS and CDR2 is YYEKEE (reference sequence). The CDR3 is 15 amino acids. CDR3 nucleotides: TGTGCCAGCAGGATAGGAGGAGATTATAATTCACCCCTCCACTTT. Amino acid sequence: CASRIGGDYNSPLHF.

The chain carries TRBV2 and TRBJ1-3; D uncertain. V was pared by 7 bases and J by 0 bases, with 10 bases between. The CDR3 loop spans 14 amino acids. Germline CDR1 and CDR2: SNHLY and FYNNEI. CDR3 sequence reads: CASKSEISGNTIYF. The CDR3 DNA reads TGTGCCAGCAAGTCCGAGATCTCTGGAAACACCATATATTTT.

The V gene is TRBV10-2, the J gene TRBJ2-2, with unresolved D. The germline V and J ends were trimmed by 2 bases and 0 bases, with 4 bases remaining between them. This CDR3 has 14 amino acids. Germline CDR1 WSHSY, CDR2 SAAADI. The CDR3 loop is CASSERTNTGELFF. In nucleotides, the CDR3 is TGCGCCAGCAGTGAGCGTACGAACACCGGGGAGCTGTTTTTT.

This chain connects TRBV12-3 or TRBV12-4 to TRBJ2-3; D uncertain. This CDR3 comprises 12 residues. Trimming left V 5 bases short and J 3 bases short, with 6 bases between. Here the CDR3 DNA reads TGTGCCAGCAGTGTATCGACAGATACGCAGTATTTT. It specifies CASSVSTDTQYF.

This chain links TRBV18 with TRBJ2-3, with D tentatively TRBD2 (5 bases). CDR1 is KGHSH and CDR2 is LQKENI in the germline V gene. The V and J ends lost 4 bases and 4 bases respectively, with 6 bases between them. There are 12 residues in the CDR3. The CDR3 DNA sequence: TGTGCCAGCTCACTGGAGGCAGATACGCAGTATTTT. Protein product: CASSLEADTQYF. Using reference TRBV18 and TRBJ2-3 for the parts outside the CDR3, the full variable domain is NAGVMQNPRHLVRRRGQEARLRCSPMKGHSHVYWYRQLPEEGLKFMVYLQKENIIDESGMPKERFSAEFPKEGPSILRIQQVVRGDSAAYFCASSLEADTQYFGPGTRLTVL.

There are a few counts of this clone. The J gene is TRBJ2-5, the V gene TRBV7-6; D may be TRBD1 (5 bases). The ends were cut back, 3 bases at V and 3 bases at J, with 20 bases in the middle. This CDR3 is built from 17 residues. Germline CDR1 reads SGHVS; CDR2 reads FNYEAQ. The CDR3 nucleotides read TGTGCCAGCAGCTTTAGTCTTGGGGCCCGTACAAAAGAGACCCAGTACTTC. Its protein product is CASSFSLGARTKETQYF.

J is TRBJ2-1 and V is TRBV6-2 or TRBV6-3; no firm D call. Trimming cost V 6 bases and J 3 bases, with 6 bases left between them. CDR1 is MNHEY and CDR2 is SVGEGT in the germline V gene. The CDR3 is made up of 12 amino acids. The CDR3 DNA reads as TGTGCCAGCAGCTCTAACTACAATGAGCAGTTCTTC. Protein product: CASSSNYNEQFF.

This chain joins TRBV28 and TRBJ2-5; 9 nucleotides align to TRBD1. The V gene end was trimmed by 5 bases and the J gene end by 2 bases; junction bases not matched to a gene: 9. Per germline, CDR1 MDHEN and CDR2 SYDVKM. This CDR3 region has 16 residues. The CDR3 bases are TGTGCCAGCAGTCCCTCGATAGGACAGGGGCAAGAGACCCAGTACTTC. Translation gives CASSPSIGQGQETQYF.

The DNA of the CDR3 is TGTGCCAGCAGCCGGGACTCCCGGGGAGGCTACACCTTC. It specifies CASSRDSRGGYTF. V is TRBV7-3 and J is TRBJ1-2, with D possibly matching TRBD1 (5 bases). The CDR3 has 13 residues. Per germline, CDR1 SGHTA and CDR2 FQGTGA. Trimming stripped 5 bases from V and 8 bases from J, with 15 bases between.

CDR3 in amino acids: CASSLGDKENTEAFF. The DNA for the CDR3 is TGTGCCAGCAGCTTAGGGGACAAGGAGAACACTGAAGCTTTCTTT. This chain links TRBV11-2 with TRBJ1-1, with D possibly TRBD1 on 6 matching bases. V shed 1 base and J shed 1 base, with 10 bases lying between them. Germline assignment: CDR1 SGHAT and CDR2 FQNNGV. The CDR3 consists of 15 residues.

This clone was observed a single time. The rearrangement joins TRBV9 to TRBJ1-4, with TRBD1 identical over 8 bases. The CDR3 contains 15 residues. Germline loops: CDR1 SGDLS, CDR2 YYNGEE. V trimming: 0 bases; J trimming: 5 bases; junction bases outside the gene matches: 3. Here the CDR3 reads CASSVEGQGNEKLFF. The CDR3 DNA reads TGTGCCAGCAGCGTAGAAGGACAGGGCAATGAAAAACTGTTTTTT.

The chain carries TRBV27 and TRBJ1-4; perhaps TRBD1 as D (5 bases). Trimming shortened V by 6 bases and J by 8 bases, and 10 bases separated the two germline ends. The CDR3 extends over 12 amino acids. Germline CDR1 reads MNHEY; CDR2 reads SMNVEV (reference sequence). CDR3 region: CASSHRNEKLFF. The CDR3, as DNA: TGTGCCAGCAGCCACAGGAACGAAAAACTGTTTTTT. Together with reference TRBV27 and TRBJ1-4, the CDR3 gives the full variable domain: EAQVTQNPRYLITVTGKKLTVTCSQNMNHEYMSWYRQDPGLGLRQIYYSMNVEVTDKGDVPEGYKVSRKEKRNFPLILESPSPNQTSLYFCASSHRNEKLFFGSGTQLSVL.

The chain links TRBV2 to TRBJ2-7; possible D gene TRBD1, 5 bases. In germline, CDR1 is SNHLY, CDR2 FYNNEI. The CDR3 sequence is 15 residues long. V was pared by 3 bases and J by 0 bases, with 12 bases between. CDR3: CASSEGLASSYEQYF. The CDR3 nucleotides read TGTGCCAGCAGTGAGGGGCTTGCCAGCTCCTACGAGCAGTACTTC.